These 18 T cell receptor beta chains originate from one sample sequenced in a study of cytomegalovirus exposure and HLA in healthy donors. Use of 60 Vbeta and 13 Jbeta primers characterized the PCR. Here immunoSEQ multiplex PCR was the method, and the copy in TCRdb shows in-frame clones only, minus some. Counted here are roughly 130,000 clones, about 82% occurring once; the ten biggest clones make up 5% to 6.5%. Sequencing was performed on PBMCs. Source of these receptors: a man aged 25-45 years in good health and CMV-seronegative.

This clone has just one count. The V gene is TRBV27, the J gene TRBJ2-1; possibly TRBD2 for D (7 bases). The CDR3 loop spans 16 amino acids. Trimming cost V 5 bases and J 7 bases, with 21 bases left between them. Germline V lookup: CDR1 MNHEY, CDR2 SMNVEV (reference sequence). Here the CDR3 reads CASSPPVSRGGNEQFF. In nucleotides, the CDR3 is TGTGCCAGCAGTCCCCCCGTATCTAGGGGGGGGAATGAGCAGTTCTTC.

The chain employs TRBV19 and TRBJ2-1; D gene uncertain. The germline gives CDR1 LNHDA, CDR2 SQIVND (reference sequence). Trimming stripped 4 bases from V and 8 bases from J, with 15 bases between. This CDR3 has 14 amino acids. The CDR3 sequence is CASSSISSSDEQFF. CDR3 coding DNA: TGTGCCAGTAGTAGTATAAGTAGTTCGGATGAGCAGTTCTTC.

The rearrangement links TRBV5-1 to TRBJ2-1; 12 bases fit TRBD1. The length of the CDR3 is 15 residues. The V segment lost 7 bases and the J segment 8 bases; nucleotides outside the gene matches: 10. Germline CDR1 is SGHRS and CDR2 is YFSETQ. The CDR3 region is CASSPGQGASDEQFF. Here the CDR3 DNA reads TGCGCCAGCTCCCCGGGACAGGGGGCTTCCGATGAGCAGTTCTTC.

This chain uses TRBV19 with TRBJ2-2; a weak D match, TRBD1 (6 bases). Trimming shortened V by 8 bases and J by 3 bases, and 10 bases separated the two germline ends. The germline V gene encodes CDR1 LNHDA and CDR2 SQIVND (reference sequence). This CDR3 is 13 amino acids long. The CDR3: CASGTSHTGELFF. CDR3 sequence (DNA): TGTGCCAGTGGGACATCTCACACCGGGGAGCTGTTTTTT.

The chain joins TRBV4-1 to TRBJ2-7, with D tentatively TRBD1 (6 bases). The CDR3 sequence is 14 residues long. Germline CDR1 MGHRA, CDR2 YSYEKL. Trimming cost V 4 bases and J 4 bases, with 14 bases left between them. In DNA form, the CDR3 reads TGCGCCAGCAGCCCAGGGGACACCACATACGAGCAGTACTTC. Encoded protein: CASSPGDTTYEQYF.

This chain connects TRBV25-1 to TRBJ2-1; a possible D gene is TRBD2 (6 bases). The germline V gene encodes CDR1 MGHDK and CDR2 SYGVNS. The germline V and J ends were trimmed by 5 bases and 8 bases, with 22 bases remaining between them. The CDR3 sequence is 16 residues long. In nucleotides, the CDR3 is TGTGCCAGCAGTTCGTTCCCCTTGACGCGGAGGGATGAGCAGTTCTTC. Translating it yields CASSSFPLTRRDEQFF.

This clone was recorded only once. The chain carries TRBV19 and TRBJ1-1, with TRBD1 matching 8 bases. Germline-derived CDR1 and CDR2 are LNHDA and SQIVND (reference sequence). V lost 7 bases to trimming and J lost 5 bases; unmatched junction nucleotides: 3. The CDR3 is 12 amino acids. CDR3 region: CASNDRGTEAFF. Written as DNA, the CDR3 is TGTGCCAGTAACGACAGGGGTACTGAAGCTTTCTTT.

This chain uses TRBV5-6 with TRBJ1-2; D remains unclear. This CDR3 comprises 13 residues. Looked up from germline, CDR1 is SGHDT and CDR2 is YYEEEE. Trimming pared 1 base from V and 9 bases from J, leaving 13 bases between. The CDR3 nucleotides read TGTGCCAGCAGCTTGAGGACTACTAGGCGCTACACCTTC. It translates to CASSLRTTRRYTF. The entire variable domain, with the rest obtained from reference TRBV5-6 and TRBJ1-2, is as follows: DAGVTQSPTHLIKTRGQQVTLRCSPKSGHDTVSWYQQALGQGPQFIFQYYEEEERQRGNFPDRFSGHQFPNYSSELNVNALLLGDSALYLCASSLRTTRRYTFGSGTRLTVV.

J is TRBJ2-7 and V is TRBV6-5, with D possibly matching TRBD1 (6 bases). Germline V gene sequence: CDR1 MNHEY, CDR2 SVGAGI. Trimming removed 7 bases at V and 6 bases at J, with 19 bases between. CDR3 length: 14 amino acids. CDR3 nucleotides: TGTGCCAGCAAAACCGGGACAACACTGCCCGAGCAGTACTTC. This codes for CASKTGTTLPEQYF.

The rearrangement links TRBV19 to TRBJ2-1; 8 nucleotides line up with TRBD2. With V trimmed by 5 bases and J by 8 bases, 5 bases remained unmatched. CDR3 size: 13 residues. Germline CDR1 reads LNHDA; CDR2 reads SQIVND (reference sequence). DNA of the CDR3: TGTGCCAGTAGTTCCTTGACTAGCGATGAGCAGTTCTTC. Amino acid sequence: CASSSLTSDEQFF.

V is TRBV4-1 and J is TRBJ1-4, with 7 bases matching TRBD1. The CDR3 runs to 17 residues. Germline V gene data show CDR1 as MGHRA and CDR2 as YSYEKL. The ends lost 0 bases at V and 4 bases at J; junction bases unmatched: 8. The CDR3 sequence: CASSQDRRDRVNEKLFF. The CDR3 nucleotides are TGCGCCAGCAGCCAAGATCGCCGGGACAGAGTTAATGAAAAACTGTTTTTT.

This rearrangement joins TRBV18 to TRBJ2-7; 7 positions match TRBD2. CDR1 is KGHSH and CDR2 is LQKENI in the germline V gene. Germline trimming cut 5 bases from V and 2 bases from J; bases unmatched to any gene: 6. This CDR3 comprises 14 residues. The CDR3 is CASSYRDYPYEQYF. In nucleotides, the CDR3 is TGTGCCAGCTCATATCGGGACTACCCCTACGAGCAGTACTTC.

This chain connects TRBV12-2 to TRBJ2-7; the DNA was not used to check the table's D call, TRBD1. TRBV12-2 is deemed a pseudogene. CDR3 length equals 14 residues. The CDR3 region has the DNA TGTGCAAGTCGCTACAGGGGGGCAACCTACGAGCAGTACTTC. Protein sequence: CASRYRGATYEQYF.

The V call is TRBV10-3, the J call TRBJ1-5, with TRBD1 matching 7 bases. V lost 4 bases and J lost 0; bases outside the gene matches: 3. CDR1 ENHRY and CDR2 SYGVKD come from the germline V gene. This CDR3 is 15 amino acids long. The CDR3 here is CAISAEGASNQPQHF. In DNA form, the CDR3 reads TGTGCCATCAGTGCCGAGGGGGCTAGCAATCAGCCCCAGCATTTT.

This clone was observed a single time. The chain is built from TRBV28 and TRBJ1-6; D ambiguous. Between the trimmed V and J ends, which lost 3 bases and 7 bases, there was a span of 16 bases. This CDR3 is 16 amino acids long. Per the germline V gene, CDR1 is MDHEN and CDR2 is SYDVKM. The CDR3 reads CASSFFQQIQNSPLHF. The CDR3 DNA reads TGTGCCAGCAGTTTTTTCCAACAGATTCAGAATTCACCCCTCCACTTT.

The gene calls are TRBV5-1 and TRBJ1-1; tentative D call: TRBD1 (6 bases). Trimming shortened V by 3 bases and J by 4 bases, and 16 bases separated the two germline ends. The V gene's germline CDR1 is SGHRS and CDR2 YFSETQ. The CDR3 contains 15 residues. The DNA for the CDR3 is TGCGCCAGCAGCTCAGCAGGGGTAGTTGGCACTGAAGCTTTCTTT. Encoded protein: CASSSAGVVGTEAFF.

This chain links TRBV19 with TRBJ1-5, with D perhaps matching TRBD1 (6 bases). CDR1 LNHDA and CDR2 SQIVND come from the germline V gene (reference sequence). This CDR3 contains 13 residues. Trimming stripped 3 bases from V and 6 bases from J, with 9 bases between. CDR3 DNA sequence: TGTGCCAGTAGTATTGGGGGCAGTCAGCCCCAGCATTTT. Translated, it gives CASSIGGSQPQHF.

The chain is built from TRBV29-1 and TRBJ2-7; D is undetermined. Germline values: CDR1 SQVTM, CDR2 ANQGSEA. The CDR3 sequence is 10 residues long. Trimming removed 4 bases at V and 6 bases at J, with 7 bases between. The CDR3 DNA is TGCAGCGTTGTTTACGGCGAGCAGTACTTC. Protein product: CSVVYGEQYF.